These 19 T cell receptor beta chains were sequenced from one sample in a study of identical twins. Each CDR3 protein gets one entry after TCRdb re-called the 5' RACE reads with MiXCR. Altogether some 600,000 distinct CDR3 sequences are present, just over 7% being singletons, with the ten largest covering 1.6%. The same sample was also studied in work on yellow fever vaccine responses in identical twins.

Material for sequencing was PBMCs. Receptors were obtained from a woman in her late teens or twenties in good health.

The chain has TRBV5-1 and TRBJ1-1, with D uncertain. V lost 1 base and J 0 bases, leaving 10 bases between the germline ends. The CDR3 is 15 amino acids. The germline CDR1 and CDR2 sequences are SGHRS and YFSETQ. CDR3 sequence reads: CASSLPGSVNTEAFF. CDR3 nucleotides: TGCGCCAGCAGCTTGCCGGGGAGTGTGAACACTGAAGCTTTCTTT.

Comment on this clonotype: This may be a read error: a much more frequent sequence differs by one nucleotide. The V gene is TRBV11-3, the J gene TRBJ2-1; D might be TRBD1 or TRBD2, each matching 5 bases. V was trimmed by 3 bases and J by 10 bases, leaving 13 bases between them. Germline CDR1 and CDR2: SGHNT and YENEEA. CDR3 length: 13 residues. CDR3 protein: CASSFPVRDEQFF. The CDR3 region has the DNA TGTGCCAGCAGCTTCCCGGTCAGGGACGAGCAGTTCTTC.

This chain links TRBV4-2 with TRBJ2-2; 11 positions match TRBD2. CDR3 size: 15 residues. After removal of 3 bases from V and 6 bases from J, the junction contained 3 bases not matched to a gene. Germline V gene sequence: CDR1 LGHNA, CDR2 YNFKEQ. In DNA, the CDR3 is TGTGCCAGCAGCCAGATAGCGGGGGGGCCCGGGGAGCTGTTTTTT. Translating gives CASSQIAGGPGELFF.

This clonotype occurred a few times. The J gene is TRBJ1-2, the V gene TRBV28, with TRBD1 as a possible D gene (5 bases). V was pared by 6 bases and J by 3 bases, with 14 bases between. CDR3 length equals 14 residues. CDR1 MDHEN and CDR2 SYDVKM come from the germline V gene. The chain's CDR3 is CASRDRQSHYGYTF. The CDR3 nucleotides are TGTGCCAGCAGGGATCGACAGTCACACTATGGCTACACCTTC.

This clonotype has at least ten counts. The J gene is TRBJ2-7, the V gene TRBV13; no reliable D call. The CDR3 consists of 11 residues. V lost 4 bases, J lost 6 bases, and 7 bases lay in between. Germline loops: CDR1 PRHDT, CDR2 FYEKMQ (reference sequence). The CDR3 DNA follows: TGTGCCAGCAGCTACGGACCCGAGCAGTACGTC. Protein sequence: CASSYGPEQYV.

V usage is TRBV2 and J usage is TRBJ2-7, with D possibly being TRBD1 or TRBD2 (5 bases each). Trimming pared 9 bases from V and 12 bases from J, leaving 18 bases between. Germline V gives CDR1 SNHLY, CDR2 FYNNEI. The CDR3 has 11 residues. The CDR3: CASGLGRYLYF. The CDR3 nucleotides read TGTGCCAGTGGGCTGGGACGGTATTTGTACTTC.

This clonotype was counted ten times or more. The gene calls are TRBV20-1 and TRBJ1-6, with D unclear. V lost 6 bases to trimming and J lost 7 bases, with 19 bases between them. Germline CDR1 reads DFQATT; CDR2 reads SNEGSKA (reference sequence). The CDR3 sequence is 15 residues long. In nucleotides, the CDR3 is TGCAGTGCGGGAGGAGGGCCATACAACAATTCACCCCTCCACTTT. This encodes CSAGGGPYNNSPLHF.

This sequence joins TRBV15 and TRBJ2-2; D is perhaps TRBD2 (5 bases). This CDR3 is 14 amino acids long. Germline values: CDR1 LNHNV, CDR2 YYDKDF (reference sequence). V lost 5 bases and J 0 bases, leaving 7 bases between the germline ends. In nucleotides, the CDR3 is TGTGCCACCAGCCGGGGTTCGAACACCGGGGAGCTGTTTTTT. It encodes CATSRGSNTGELFF.

Worth noting for this clonotype: A much bigger clone sits one base away, suggesting this may be a read error. Here the CDR3 DNA reads TGCGCCAGCAGCATGGGTGGCGGAGCCCCCTACAATGAGCAGTTCTTC. It is translated as CASSMGGGAPYNEQFF. The chain couples TRBV5-1 to TRBJ2-1; D is unclear. Germline lookup yields CDR1 SGHRS and CDR2 YFSETQ. Trimming removed 4 bases from V and 2 bases from J, with 16 bases in between. CDR3 length: 16 residues.

The chain recombines TRBV27 with TRBJ2-1, with 11 bases matching TRBD2. Germline CDR1 is MNHEY and CDR2 is SMNVEV (reference sequence). V gave up 6 bases and J gave up 7 bases; unmatched junction bases: 8. The CDR3 is 15 amino acids. CDR3 coding DNA: TGTGCCAGCAGAAGCTGGCCTAGCGGGGGGAATGAGCAGTTCTTC. Residues: CASRSWPSGGNEQFF.

Ten or more counts support this clonotype. CDR3 nucleotides: TGTGCCAGCAGGGGGATACTAGCGGGGGATCAAGAGACCCAGTACTTC. This translates into CASRGILAGDQETQYF. The V and J genes are TRBV12-3 or TRBV12-4 and TRBJ2-5; 11 nucleotides line up with TRBD2. This CDR3 is 16 amino acids long. Trimming removed 6 bases from V and 2 bases from J; junction bases left unmatched: 8.

The chain joins TRBV7-3 to TRBJ2-1; TRBD2 aligns across 9 bases. After removal of 5 bases from V and 6 bases from J, the junction contained 11 bases not matched to a gene. This CDR3 is 16 amino acids long. CDR1 and CDR2 from the germline V gene are SGHTA and FQGTGA. CDR3 DNA: TGTGCCAGCAGCGAAAGGGGCCTAGCGGGGTCCAATGAGCAGTTCTTC. Its translation is CASSERGLAGSNEQFF.

The chain carries TRBV28 and TRBJ2-7, with 12 bases lining up with TRBD2. Germline V gene data show CDR1 as MDHEN and CDR2 as SYDVKM. J was trimmed by 4 bases and V by 3 bases; bases with no gene match: 10. This CDR3 is built from 17 residues. The CDR3 reads CASSFPPLAGGRYEQYF. In DNA form, the CDR3 reads TGTGCCAGCAGTTTCCCCCCACTAGCGGGAGGACGTTACGAGCAGTACTTC.

This clonotype was counted many times. The rearrangement uses TRBV7-2 and TRBJ1-1, with D possibly being TRBD1 (6 bases). Trimming stripped 5 bases from V and 2 bases from J, with 12 bases between. The CDR3 runs 14 residues. The germline V gene encodes CDR1 SGHTA and CDR2 FQGNSA. The CDR3 DNA is TGTGCCAGCAGCGCCCAACAGGGAAACACTGAAGCTTTCTTT. It translates to CASSAQQGNTEAFF.

The chain has TRBV9 and TRBJ2-3, with D maybe TRBD2 (6 bases). This CDR3 is built from 14 residues. V was pared by 0 bases and J by 4 bases, with 9 bases between. Germline V gene sequence: CDR1 SGDLS, CDR2 YYNGEE. The CDR3 DNA reads as TGTGCCAGCAGCGTAGGCGGGGTGGCAGATACGCAGTATTTT. It codes for CASSVGGVADTQYF.

The chain couples TRBV4-1 to TRBJ2-7; 8 bases are shared with TRBD2. The CDR3 is made up of 16 amino acids. The J segment lost 3 bases and the V segment lost 0 bases, leaving 7 bases of the junction unmatched. CDR1 and CDR2 from the germline V gene are MGHRA and YSYEKL. CDR3 DNA: TGCGCCAGCAGCCAAGAGGATCTAGCGGGCCACTACGAGCAGTACTTC. Amino acid sequence: CASSQEDLAGHYEQYF.

J is TRBJ2-1 and V is TRBV6-4; 11 positions agree with TRBD2. Germline CDR1 is MRHNA and CDR2 is SNTAGT. The CDR3 sequence is 15 residues long. With V trimmed by 4 bases and J by 7 bases, 6 bases remained unmatched. CDR3 sequence: CASSGGSGGANEQFF. The CDR3 DNA sequence: TGTGCCAGCAGTGGCGGTAGCGGGGGGGCTAATGAGCAGTTCTTC.

This rearrangement joins TRBV6-5 to TRBJ2-3; 7 bases map to TRBD2. This CDR3 is 15 amino acids long. V lost 2 bases to trimming and J lost 6 bases; unmatched junction nucleotides: 8. Germline V CDR1 and CDR2: MNHEY, SVGAGI. The CDR3 DNA reads TGTGCCAGCAGTTACCGAGGAGGGCGGGGGGATACGCAGTATTTT. It specifies CASSYRGGRGDTQYF.

In its sample, this clonotype was seen a few times. The chain carries TRBV7-8 and TRBJ2-2; 9 nucleotides line up with TRBD1. The CDR3 is 16 amino acids. V lost 5 bases to trimming and J lost 6 bases; unmatched junction nucleotides: 10. Germline assignment: CDR1 SGHVS and CDR2 FQNEAQ. In DNA, the CDR3 is TGTGCCAGCAGCGACCTGGGACAGGGATTGTCCGGGGAGCTGTTTTTT. This translates into CASSDLGQGLSGELFF.